The 8 T cell receptor beta chains given below trace back to one sample, sequenced in a study of T cells expressing NK-cell markers. TCRdb re-called the 5' RACE reads; one entry per CDR3 protein, DNA not given. Seen in this sample are some 450,000 distinct CDR3 sequences; the ten most common clones hold about 7.1%. The sequencing input was blood T cells: a sorted CD56 or NKG2C T cell subset, CD4+ or CD8+ T cells, or bulk PBMC T cells (not recorded which). The receptors were sampled from a woman aged 18 to 75 in good health.

The J gene is TRBJ1-4, the V gene TRBV4-1; with no DNA, the TCRdb D assignment of TRBD1 cannot be verified. Germline CDR1 and CDR2: MGHRA and YSYEKL. This CDR3 is built from 15 residues. The CDR3 sequence is CASSPPAKGGEKLFF.

This chain connects TRBV20-1 to TRBJ2-1; the TCRdb call, TRBD1, lacks DNA for checking. Germline lookup yields CDR1 DFQATT and CDR2 SNEGSKA (reference sequence). The length of the CDR3 is 12 residues. CDR3 region: CSAGRGDNEQFF.

V and J are TRBV6-1 and TRBJ2-3; checking the TCRdb D call of TRBD2 is not possible without DNA. The CDR3 runs to 14 residues. Germline-derived CDR1 and CDR2 are MNHNS and SASEGT. CDR3 region: CATSPPPRGLAWYF.

The chain is built from TRBV7-9 and TRBJ2-2; the D gene TCRdb calls, TRBD1, cannot be checked with no DNA. This CDR3 spans 16 amino acids. The germline V gene encodes CDR1 SEHNR and CDR2 FQNEAQ (reference sequence). This CDR3 reads CASSLDGTGDTGELFF.

The chain couples TRBV29-1 to TRBJ2-3. Germline V gives CDR1 SQVTM, CDR2 ANQGSEA. This CDR3 contains 11 residues. CDR3 protein: CSVPRTDTQYF.

The V and J genes are TRBV7-2 and TRBJ1-5; TCRdb's D gene call, TRBD1, goes unchecked for lack of DNA. The CDR3 extends over 13 amino acids. From germline, CDR1 is SGHTA and CDR2 FQGNSA. CDR3 sequence: CASSYRGQQPQHF.

V usage is TRBV25-1 and J usage is TRBJ2-5; checking the TCRdb D call of TRBD2 is not possible without DNA. Germline V CDR1 and CDR2: MGHDK, SYGVNS. The CDR3 is 16 residues long. CDR3 amino acids: CASTTSSGRGRETQYF.

Measured by frequency, this clonotype is medium-sized (0.01 to 0.1%). J is TRBJ2-1 and V is TRBV7-9; lacking DNA, the TRBD1 call made by TCRdb goes unchecked. This CDR3 is built from 15 residues. Germline-derived CDR1 and CDR2 are SEHNR and FQNEAQ (reference sequence). The CDR3 is CASKTGGTGDNEQFF.